This entry describes one T cell receptor beta chain. These data originate in a study of blood T cell repertoires in COVID-19. Per the study methods: Reference gene primer amplification gave nucleated cell count estimates. TCRdb's table, derived via immunoSEQ multiplex PCR, lists solely in-frame clones and lacks some. That table is the source of V, J and clone size, and D and trimming were worked out from the DNA. Among 150,000 or so clones listed, approximately 84% were seen once. The sequence was collected from a human donor with acute COVID-19. The donor label of this sample is uncertain. The sample comprised PBMCs or T cells enriched from blood (not recorded which).

CDR3 amino acids: CASSLGGQIDTEAFF. Written as DNA, the CDR3 is TGCGCCAGCAGCTTGGGGGGGCAAATCGATACTGAAGCTTTCTTT. V and J are TRBV5-1 and TRBJ1-1, with TRBD1 as a possible D gene (6 bases). Germline V gene data show CDR1 as SGHRS and CDR2 as YFSETQ. With 0 bases removed from V and 5 bases from J, the gap between germline ends came to 14 bases. The CDR3 covers 15 residues.